Sequencing of this T cell receptor beta chain was carried out in a study of cytomegalovirus exposure and HLA in healthy donors. Looked up from germline, CDR1 is SGHNT and CDR2 is YYREEE (reference sequence). The V and J ends lost 3 bases and 2 bases, in that order; junction bases with no gene match: 3. This CDR3 contains 14 residues. Nominal health characterized the donors when sampled, though unrecorded immune exposures were likely. The PCR ran on 60 Vbeta and 13 Jbeta primers. Per the original methods: Later, 65 million to 90 million unique TCR beta chains were counted in an analysis, and around 11 million of them were shared. TCRdb's copy holds only in-frame clones and misses some; the assay was immunoSEQ multiplex PCR. The V and J calls and clone size come from that table; D and trimming were worked out from the DNA. The table has 150,000 to 200,000 clones, roughly 70% seen once. A word on this clone: Antigen: not known.

General study points: Common viral pathogens were later found to be apparently linked to several of the most significant clusters. A previous analysis found most TCR beta V segments productive roughly 90% or roughly 30% of the time.

Input material: PBMCs. The gene calls are TRBV5-4 and TRBJ2-7; 9 bases line up with TRBD1. The clonotype was recovered from a woman in her 30s in good health and CMV-seronegative. The CDR3 loop reads CASSWGQGTYEQYF. CDR3 coding DNA: TGTGCCAGCAGCTGGGGACAGGGTACCTACGAGCAGTACTTC. The full variable domain, its missing parts supplied by reference TRBV5-4 and TRBJ2-7, is ETGVTQSPTHLIKTRGQQVTLRCSSQSGHNTVSWYQQALGQGPQFIFQYYREEENGRGNFPPRFSGLQFPNYSSELNVNALELDDSALYLCASSWGQGTYEQYFGPGTRLTVT.